The 2 T cell receptor beta chains below were found in one sample sequenced in a study of control samples from healthy donors and cancer patients. Here immunoSEQ multiplex PCR was the method, and the copy in TCRdb shows in-frame clones only, minus some. The sample lists roughly 90,000 clones, more than 80% occurring once. The source material was blood. The receptors here all came from a woman under 40 in good health.

This chain connects TRBV11-2 to TRBJ1-2; 9 bases are a match to TRBD1. Looked up from germline, CDR1 is SGHAT and CDR2 is FQNNGV. Unmatched junction bases numbered 11, after V lost 5 bases and J lost 4 bases. The CDR3 loop spans 16 amino acids. The CDR3 nucleotides read TGTGCCAGCAGCCCAATAACAGGGGGCGGGGGCTATGGCTACACCTTC. This translates into CASSPITGGGGYGYTF.

The CDR3 bases are TGTGCCAGCAGTGGGGCCGGGGGAGGCGAGCAGTACTTC. Translated, it gives CASSGAGGGEQYF. This chain connects TRBV2 to TRBJ2-7, with TRBD2 as a possible D gene (6 bases). The CDR3 runs to 13 residues. The germline V gene encodes CDR1 SNHLY and CDR2 FYNNEI. The ends were cut back, 4 bases at V and 6 bases at J, with 13 bases in the middle.